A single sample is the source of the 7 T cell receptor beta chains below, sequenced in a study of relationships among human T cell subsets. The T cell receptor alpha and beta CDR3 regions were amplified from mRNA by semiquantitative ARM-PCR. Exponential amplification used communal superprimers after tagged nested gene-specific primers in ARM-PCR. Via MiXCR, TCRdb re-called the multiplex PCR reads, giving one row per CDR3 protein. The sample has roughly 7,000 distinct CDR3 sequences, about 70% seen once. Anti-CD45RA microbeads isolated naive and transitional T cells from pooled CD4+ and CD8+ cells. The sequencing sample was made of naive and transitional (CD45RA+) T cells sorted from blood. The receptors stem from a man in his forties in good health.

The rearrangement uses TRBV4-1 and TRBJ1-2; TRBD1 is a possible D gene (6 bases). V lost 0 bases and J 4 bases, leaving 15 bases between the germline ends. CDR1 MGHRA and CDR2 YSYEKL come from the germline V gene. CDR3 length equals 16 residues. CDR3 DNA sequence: TGCGCCAGCAGCCAAGATCTTTGGGGGCCGACCTATGGCTACACCTTC. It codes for CASSQDLWGPTYGYTF.

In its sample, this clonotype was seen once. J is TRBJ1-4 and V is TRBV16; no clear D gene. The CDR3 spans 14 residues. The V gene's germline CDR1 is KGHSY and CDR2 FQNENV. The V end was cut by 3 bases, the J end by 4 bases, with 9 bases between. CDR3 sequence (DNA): TGTGCCAGCAGCCACAACAGTTTTAATGAAAAACTGTTTTTT. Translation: CASSHNSFNEKLFF. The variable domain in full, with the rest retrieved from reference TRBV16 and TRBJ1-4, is GEEVAQTPKHLVRGEGQKAKLYCAPIKGHSYVFWYQQVLKNEFKFLISFQNENVFDETGMPKERFSAKCLPNSPCSLEIQATKLEDSAVYFCASSHNSFNEKLFFGSGTQLSVL.

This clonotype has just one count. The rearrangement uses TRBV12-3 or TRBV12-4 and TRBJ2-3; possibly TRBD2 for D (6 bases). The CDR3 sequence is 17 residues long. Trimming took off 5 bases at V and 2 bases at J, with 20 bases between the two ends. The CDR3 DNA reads TGTGCCAGCAGTAGGCGGGGTCGCTCCCAATCCACAGATACGCAGTATTTT. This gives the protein CASSRRGRSQSTDTQYF.

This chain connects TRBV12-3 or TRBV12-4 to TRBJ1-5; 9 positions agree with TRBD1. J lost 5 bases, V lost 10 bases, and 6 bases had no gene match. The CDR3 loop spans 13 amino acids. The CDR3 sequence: CATGGQGDQPQHF. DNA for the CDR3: TGTGCCACCGGGGGACAGGGTGATCAGCCCCAGCATTTT.

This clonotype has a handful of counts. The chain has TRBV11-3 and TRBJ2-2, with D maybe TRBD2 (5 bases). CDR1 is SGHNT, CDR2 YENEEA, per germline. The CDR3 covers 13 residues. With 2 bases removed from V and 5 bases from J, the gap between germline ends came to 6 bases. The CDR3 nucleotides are TGTGCCAGCAGCTTACCGGGGACCGGGGAGCTGTTTTTT. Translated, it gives CASSLPGTGELFF.

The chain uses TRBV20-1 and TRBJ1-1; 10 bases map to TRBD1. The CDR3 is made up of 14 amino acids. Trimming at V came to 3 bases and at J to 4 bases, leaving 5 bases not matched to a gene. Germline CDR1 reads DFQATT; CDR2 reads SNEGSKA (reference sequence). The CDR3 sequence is CSARGQGTVTEAFF. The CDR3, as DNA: TGCAGTGCTAGGGGACAGGGGACAGTCACTGAAGCTTTCTTT.

The CDR3 DNA sequence: TGCAGTGTGAATCTTGTCCGGGACAGGCATTACAATGAGCAGTTCTTC. Translating it yields CSVNLVRDRHYNEQFF. The chain carries TRBV20-1 and TRBJ2-1; 8 bases match TRBD1. The CDR3 totals 16 residues. CDR1 and CDR2 (germline): DFQATT, SNEGSKA (reference sequence). V trimming: 7 bases; J trimming: 4 bases; junction bases outside the gene matches: 15.